This T cell receptor (beta chain) was obtained from a study of blood T cell repertoires in COVID-19. On the study more broadly: Spain, Italy and the United States supplied samples that represented acute and convalescent COVID-19. From T cells, B-cell-depleted T cells, or PBMCs came the material, which was cDNA or gDNA.

V lost 0 bases, J lost 6 bases, and 1 base stayed unmatched. The CDR3 runs 13 residues. The V gene's germline CDR1 is GTSNPN and CDR2 SVGIG (reference sequence). Authors' analysis steps: Amplified reference gene primers provided the basis for estimating nucleated cell counts. Method: immunoSEQ multiplex PCR; TCRdb's copy keeps in-frame clones and lacks some. V and J calls and clone size are given by that table; D and trimming were obtained from the DNA. The repertoire holds about 130,000 clones, 84% seen once, with around 1.4% in the top ten. Sequenced input: peripheral blood. The chain is built from TRBV30 and TRBJ1-5; 8 bases agree with TRBD1. This clonotype was obtained from a man in his 60s with acute or convalescent COVID-19. DNA of the CDR3: TGTGCCTGGAGTGTACAGGGGGGTCAGCCCCAGCATTTT. Protein: CAWSVQGGQPQHF.